This TCR beta chain was recovered during a study of T cell responses to AZD1222 COVID-19 vaccine. Overall study results and limits: Reports say nearly half of spike-specific TCRs go after unmutated variant regions. Baseline serology detected seropositivity in only six or seven AZD1222 recipients. Clonal diversity was possibly underestimated, and the donors were mostly white British, with more females. Repertoires were obtained solely post-peak T cell response.

CDR1 and CDR2 (germline): SGHAT, FQNNGV. The V end was cut by 1 base, the J end by 4 bases, with 14 bases between. The CDR3 loop spans 16 amino acids. For this clone: Its specificity is unknown.

Repertoires were generated with immunoSEQ multiplex PCR, while TCRdb's copy carries only in-frame clones and drops some. The sample includes 110,000 to 150,000 clones, approximately 93% of them seen just once. The sample consisted of peripheral blood, taken on day 0 of AZD1222 vaccination. This receptor was obtained from an adult in good health. This rearrangement joins TRBV11-2 to TRBJ2-1; D could derive from TRBD1 or TRBD2 (5 bases each). The DNA for the CDR3 is TGTGCCAGCAGCTTAGTTCGGGGCGGATCGTACAATGAGCAGTTCTTC. Translated, it gives CASSLVRGGSYNEQFF.